The next 30 T cell receptor beta chains were all read from a single sample in a study of OX40 agonist ivuxolimab in advanced cancers. The assay was immunoSEQ multiplex PCR, and TCRdb's table has in-frame clones only and misses some. The sample consists of approximately 22,000 clones, around four fifths of them appearing once. The sequencing here drew on CD4+ or CD8+ T cells sorted from blood, taken in a trial of the OX40 agonist ivuxolimab. These receptor sequences come from an adult with an advanced solid tumor such as melanoma, head and neck, liver or kidney cancer.

V and J are TRBV9 and TRBJ2-3, with D perhaps TRBD1 (5 bases). The germline CDR1 and CDR2 sequences are SGDLS and YYNGEE. The CDR3 contains 14 residues. V lost 2 bases, J lost 4 bases, and 11 bases lay in between. CDR3 amino acids: CASSVSGQADTQYF. Written as DNA, the CDR3 is TGTGCCAGCAGCGTTAGTGGACAAGCAGATACGCAGTATTTT.

The V call is TRBV5-4, the J call TRBJ2-2, with 13 bases fitting TRBD2. Germline CDR1 reads SGHNT; CDR2 reads YYREEE (reference sequence). This CDR3 is built from 17 residues. The V and J ends lost 4 bases and 8 bases, in that order; junction bases with no gene match: 11. DNA for the CDR3: TGTGCCAGCAGCAGCGGACTAGCGGGAGCCCAGTCTGGGGAGCTGTTTTTT. Protein: CASSSGLAGAQSGELFF.

The chain links TRBV11-3 to TRBJ2-2, with 8 bases that match TRBD2. This CDR3 has 14 residues. V trimming: 2 bases; J trimming: 6 bases; junction bases outside the gene matches: 2. Germline lookup yields CDR1 SGHNT and CDR2 YENEEA. The CDR3, as DNA: TGTGCCAGCAGCTTATGGCGGGAGGCCGGGGAGCTGTTTTTT. This sequence encodes CASSLWREAGELFF.

This clone came up a few times. The chain employs TRBV7-9 and TRBJ2-2; D ambiguous. CDR1 is SEHNR and CDR2 is FQNEAQ in the germline V gene (reference sequence). Trimming removed 2 bases from V and 0 bases from J, with 7 bases in between. The CDR3 sequence is 15 residues long. The CDR3 loop reads CASSLRVSNTGELFF. For the CDR3, the DNA is TGTGCCAGCAGCTTACGGGTATCGAACACCGGGGAGCTGTTTTTT.

This clone appeared once. This chain links TRBV27 with TRBJ1-2; D gene unclear. The germline CDR1 and CDR2 sequences are MNHEY and SMNVEV (reference sequence). Trimming removed 4 bases from V and 0 bases from J, with 12 bases in between. This CDR3 is 15 amino acids long. The chain's CDR3 is CASSSSGFSNYGYTF. CDR3 sequence (DNA): TGTGCCAGCAGTTCCTCGGGGTTTTCTAACTATGGCTACACCTTC.

This clone is medium-sized in the sample. The same CDR3 can be traced to other DNA sequences in this sample. The chain carries TRBV7-6 and TRBJ2-3; 7 bases are a match to TRBD2. The V segment lost 2 bases and the J segment 3 bases; nucleotides outside the gene matches: 17. Germline-derived CDR1 and CDR2 are SGHVS and FNYEAQ. The CDR3 sequence is 19 residues long. CDR3 residues: CASSLSGAGMGSLTDTQYF. Written as DNA, the CDR3 is TGTGCCAGCAGCTTATCAGGAGCGGGAATGGGTAGTTTAACAGATACGCAGTATTTT.

This clone was recorded once. The chain uses TRBV2 and TRBJ2-5, with D perhaps matching TRBD2 (6 bases). Trimming shortened V by 1 base and J by 3 bases, and 9 bases separated the two germline ends. This CDR3 contains 14 residues. Germline V CDR1 and CDR2: SNHLY, FYNNEI. The CDR3 here is CASSEVVAEETQYF. The CDR3 coding sequence is TGTGCCAGCAGTGAAGTAGTAGCGGAAGAGACCCAGTACTTC.

This chain links TRBV6-1 with TRBJ2-2, with D possibly matching TRBD1 (5 bases). The CDR3 length is 15 residues. CDR1 is MNHNS, CDR2 SASEGT, per germline. The V end was cut by 1 base, the J end by 5 bases, with 11 bases between. The CDR3 protein is CASSEVRDWTGELFF. The CDR3 DNA reads TGTGCCAGCAGTGAAGTCAGGGATTGGACCGGGGAGCTGTTTTTT.

This chain connects TRBV7-6 to TRBJ2-7; possibly TRBD1 for D (5 bases). CDR1 SGHVS and CDR2 FNYEAQ come from the germline V gene. V was clipped by 4 bases and J by 4 bases, with 8 bases between them. The CDR3 is 12 amino acids. The CDR3 loop is CASSSDTYEQYF. In DNA, the CDR3 is TGTGCCAGCAGCTCGGACACATACGAGCAGTACTTC. Full variable domain (missing parts from reference TRBV7-6 and TRBJ2-7): GAGVSQSPRYKVTKRGQDVALRCDPISGHVSLYWYRQALGQGPEFLTYFNYEAQQDKSGLPNDRFSAERPEGSISTLTIQRTEQRDSAMYRCASSSDTYEQYFGPGTRLTVT.

V usage is TRBV5-1 and J usage is TRBJ2-3, with D possibly being TRBD2 (5 bases). Germline V CDR1 and CDR2: SGHRS, YFSETQ. V lost 4 bases to trimming and J lost 0 bases, with 24 bases between them. This CDR3 region has 19 residues. The CDR3 sequence: CASSARLAGIESSTDTQYF. In nucleotides, the CDR3 is TGCGCCAGCAGCGCTCGATTGGCCGGGATTGAATCTAGCACAGATACGCAGTATTTT.

With respect to this clone: The junction does not match germline at one end; this may be a read error. The V and J genes are TRBV15 and TRBJ2-1, with 11 bases fitting TRBD2. Germline CDR1 reads LNHNV; CDR2 reads YYDKDF (reference sequence). CDR3 length equals 14 residues. CDR3 protein: CVTRGTSGYNEQFF. The CDR3 region has the DNA TGTGTCACCAGAGGGACTAGCGGTTACAATGAGCAGTTCTTC.

J is TRBJ1-2 and V is TRBV6-1, with 7 bases matching TRBD1. This CDR3 is 14 amino acids long. J gave up 4 bases and V 3 bases, and 5 bases lay outside the gene matches. The germline V gene has CDR1 MNHNS and CDR2 SASEGT. The DNA for the CDR3 is TGTGCCAGCAGTGACAGGGGGAATTTCTATGGCTACACCTTC. It is translated as CASSDRGNFYGYTF.

This clone occurred once. The V and J genes are TRBV6-5 and TRBJ1-1; the match to TRBD1 covers 7 bases. The CDR3 length is 15 residues. Germline V lookup: CDR1 MNHEY, CDR2 SVGAGI. J was trimmed by 3 bases and V by 2 bases; bases with no gene match: 6. This CDR3 reads CASSYTRDSDTEAFF. CDR3 bases: TGTGCCAGCAGTTACACCAGGGACAGCGACACTGAAGCTTTCTTT.

V and J are TRBV28 and TRBJ2-5; TRBD1 aligns across 7 bases. The J call may be wrong; the DNA end is better matched by TRBJ2-7. The CDR3 is 15 residues long. Germline lookup yields CDR1 MDHEN and CDR2 SYDVKM. The DNA for the CDR3 is TGTGCCAGCAGTTTTTACAGGGGCGGAATTTACGAGCAGTACTTC. Residues: CASSFYRGGIYEQYF.

This clone was detected only once. This chain connects TRBV7-6 to TRBJ1-1; D ambiguous. Germline loops: CDR1 SGHVS, CDR2 FNYEAQ. The CDR3 runs to 18 residues. V dropped 1 base and J dropped 0 bases, with 18 bases sitting between them. In nucleotides, the CDR3 is TGTGCCAGCAGCTTAGGATATCCCCTCCTCGACATGAACACTGAAGCTTTCTTT. Residues: CASSLGYPLLDMNTEAFF.

The rearrangement joins TRBV2 to TRBJ1-1, with D unclear. Trimming removed 4 bases at V and 3 bases at J, with 15 bases between. This CDR3 comprises 15 residues. The germline V gene encodes CDR1 SNHLY and CDR2 FYNNEI. The CDR3 bases are TGTGCCAGCAGTGTATACGGGCTTGAGGACACTGAAGCTTTCTTT. Its translation is CASSVYGLEDTEAFF.

The V call is TRBV6-5, the J call TRBJ2-5, with 9 bases that match TRBD1. Germline V gene lookup returns CDR1 MNHEY and CDR2 SVGAGI. Trimming cost V 6 bases and J 1 base; bases outside gene matches: 3. The CDR3 loop spans 14 amino acids. The CDR3 sequence: CASSQTGGQETQYF. Written as DNA, the CDR3 is TGTGCCAGCAGCCAGACAGGGGGCCAAGAGACCCAGTACTTC.

This sequence joins TRBV27 and TRBJ2-3, with D uncertain. V lost 0 bases and J 2 bases, leaving 9 bases between the germline ends. The CDR3 has 15 residues. Germline CDR1 is MNHEY and CDR2 is SMNVEV (reference sequence). DNA for the CDR3: TGTGCCAGCAGTTTATCGTCCTATCCCACAGATACGCAGTATTTT. This codes for CASSLSSYPTDTQYF.

The chain employs TRBV18 and TRBJ2-5; TRBD1 aligns across 9 bases. CDR1 and CDR2 (germline): KGHSH, LQKENI. The CDR3 totals 15 residues. V gave up 3 bases and J gave up 3 bases; unmatched junction bases: 5. The CDR3 DNA reads TGTGCCAGCTCACCGTCGGACAGGGGCGAAGAGACCCAGTACTTC. Amino acid sequence: CASSPSDRGEETQYF.

There are a few counts of this clone. The V and J genes are TRBV7-6 and TRBJ2-1, with D hard to call. The germline V gene encodes CDR1 SGHVS and CDR2 FNYEAQ. The CDR3 runs to 12 residues. V lost 5 bases and J lost 3, with 5 bases in between. The CDR3 DNA is TGTGCCAGCAGCCCAAGCTACAATGAGCAGTTCTTC. Translated, it gives CASSPSYNEQFF. The full variable domain, with the rest looked up from reference TRBV7-6 and TRBJ2-1, is GAGVSQSPRYKVTKRGQDVALRCDPISGHVSLYWYRQALGQGPEFLTYFNYEAQQDKSGLPNDRFSAERPEGSISTLTIQRTEQRDSAMYRCASSPSYNEQFFGPGTRLTVL.

This clone was detected only once. The genes are TRBV30 and TRBJ1-5; D gene uncertain. CDR1 GTSNPN and CDR2 SVGIG come from the germline V gene (reference sequence). The V end lost 2 bases, the J end lost 3 bases, and 8 bases lay between the germline ends. This CDR3 spans 13 amino acids. CDR3 residues: CAWSRRDNQPQHF. The CDR3 region has the DNA TGTGCCTGGAGTCGGAGGGACAATCAGCCCCAGCATTTT.

The chain couples TRBV7-9 to TRBJ2-7; TRBD1 matches 9 bases. Germline trimming cut 4 bases from V and 3 bases from J; bases unmatched to any gene: 7. The length of the CDR3 is 15 residues. The germline gives CDR1 SEHNR, CDR2 FQNEAQ (reference sequence). The CDR3 coding sequence is TGTGCCAGCAGCTACGGGACAGGGCACGACTACGAGCAGTACTTC. Protein product: CASSYGTGHDYEQYF. The variable domain in full, with the rest retrieved from reference TRBV7-9 and TRBJ2-7, is DTGVSQNPRHKITKRGQNVTFRCDPISEHNRLYWYRQTLGQGPEFLTYFQNEAQLEKSRLLSDRFSAERPKGSFSTLEIQRTEQGDSAMYLCASSYGTGHDYEQYFGPGTRLTVT.

The chain recombines TRBV10-1 with TRBJ2-7; the D is unclear. Deletions cut 2 bases from V and 2 bases from J, with 7 bases between. CDR3 length: 13 residues. Germline V gives CDR1 WNHNN, CDR2 SYGVQD (reference sequence). CDR3 amino acids: CASSEGYAYEQYF. CDR3 DNA sequence: TGCGCCAGCAGTGAGGGGTACGCCTACGAGCAGTACTTC.

The V and J genes are TRBV15 and TRBJ2-7; D is undetermined. This CDR3 region has 15 residues. V was clipped by 2 bases and J by 6 bases, with 17 bases between them. Germline V gene sequence: CDR1 LNHNV, CDR2 YYDKDF (reference sequence). The CDR3 DNA sequence: TGTGCCACCAGCAGAACCCTCTCGGCTGATTCCGAGCAGTACTTC. Protein sequence: CATSRTLSADSEQYF.

V usage is TRBV25-1 and J usage is TRBJ1-1; D unclear. This CDR3 has 13 residues. V lost 1 base and J lost 1, with 4 bases in between. Looked up from germline, CDR1 is MGHDK and CDR2 is SYGVNS. The CDR3 region is CASSEWGNTEAFF. CDR3 nucleotides: TGTGCCAGCAGTGAATGGGGGAACACTGAAGCTTTCTTT.

The chain couples TRBV7-9 to TRBJ2-2; TRBD1 aligns across 10 bases. CDR3 length: 16 residues. Germline lookup yields CDR1 SEHNR and CDR2 FQNEAQ (reference sequence). V lost 3 bases, J lost 7 bases, and 8 bases stayed unmatched. The CDR3, as DNA: TGTGCCAGCAGCTTTAGGGGACAGGGGTTCCACGGGGAGCTGTTTTTT. Protein sequence: CASSFRGQGFHGELFF. Based on the CDR3 plus reference TRBV7-9 and TRBJ2-2, the full variable domain is DTGVSQNPRHKITKRGQNVTFRCDPISEHNRLYWYRQTLGQGPEFLTYFQNEAQLEKSRLLSDRFSAERPKGSFSTLEIQRTEQGDSAMYLCASSFRGQGFHGELFFGEGSRLTVL.

This chain joins TRBV28 and TRBJ2-7; D possibly corresponds to TRBD1 (5 bases). This CDR3 comprises 14 residues. Germline values: CDR1 MDHEN, CDR2 SYDVKM. Trimming pared 1 base from V and 4 bases from J, leaving 11 bases between. The CDR3 is CASSLYLNRYEQYF. The CDR3 nucleotides read TGTGCCAGCAGTTTATACCTCAACAGGTACGAGCAGTACTTC.

The chain recombines TRBV4-1 with TRBJ2-1; 12 nucleotides line up with TRBD2. The V and J ends lost 1 base and 1 base, in that order; junction bases with no gene match: 2. There are 17 residues in the CDR3. Germline CDR1 is MGHRA and CDR2 is YSYEKL. The CDR3 protein is CASSQGTSGTSYNEQFF. CDR3 in DNA: TGCGCCAGCAGCCAAGGGACTAGCGGGACGTCCTACAATGAGCAGTTCTTC.

The chain combines TRBV13 with TRBJ2-7; 10 nucleotides match TRBD1. This CDR3 has 16 amino acids. Trimming took 5 bases from V and 6 from J; bases not matched to a gene: 13. Germline CDR1 is PRHDT and CDR2 is FYEKMQ (reference sequence). CDR3 nucleotides: TGTGCCAGCAGCACACCGAGACAGGGGGCTAACGTCGAGCAGTACTTC. Translated: CASSTPRQGANVEQYF.

The V call is TRBV4-1, the J call TRBJ2-1; 8 bases align to TRBD2. Per the germline V gene, CDR1 is MGHRA and CDR2 is YSYEKL. This CDR3 has 15 amino acids. J gave up 0 bases and V 4 bases, and 2 bases lay outside the gene matches. In DNA, the CDR3 is TGCGCCAGCAGCCTCAGCGGGAGCTCCTACAATGAGCAGTTCTTC. As protein: CASSLSGSSYNEQFF.